One sample yielded the 29 T cell receptor beta chains listed below, sequenced in a study of regulatory T cells in long-lasting Graves disease. Construction of TCR beta libraries relied on iRepertoire HTBI primers and on Arm-PCR targeting CDR3 regions. In TCRdb, the multiplex PCR reads were re-called with MiXCR into one record per CDR3 protein. The sample holds roughly 610,000 distinct CDR3 sequences, under 20% seen once. The sample's time point: newly diagnosed GD, antithyroid drugs for less than 3 months. Extracted RNA from PBMCs served as the source of the TCR library. This same sample was also taken into another study, of T cells in Graves' hyperthyroidism and ophthalmopathy.

The sequencing here drew on peripheral blood mononuclear cells (PBMCs), taken at new diagnosis, from a patient treated with antithyroid drugs. All receptors come from a woman in her twenties or thirties with Graves disease.

The CDR3 protein is CASSYEGGFNTEAFF. The CDR3 nucleotides read TGCGCCAGCAGCTATGAGGGGGGCTTTAACACTGAAGCTTTCTTT. This chain connects TRBV5-1 to TRBJ1-1; D is perhaps TRBD1 (6 bases). The CDR3 contains 15 residues. Trimming cost V 3 bases and J 2 bases, with 14 bases left between them. The germline V gene encodes CDR1 SGHRS and CDR2 YFSETQ. Full variable domain (outside the CDR3, taken from reference TRBV5-1 and TRBJ1-1): KAGVTQTPRYLIKTRGQQVTLSCSPISGHRSVSWYQQTPGQGLQFLFEYFSETQRNKGNFPGRFSGRQFSNSRSEMNVSTLELGDSALYLCASSYEGGFNTEAFFGQGTRLTVV.

Many counts were recorded for this clonotype. The chain has TRBV27 and TRBJ1-1, with D perhaps TRBD1 (6 bases). The CDR3 spans 15 residues. Trimming stripped 9 bases from V and 5 bases from J, with 22 bases between. The germline gives CDR1 MNHEY, CDR2 SMNVEV (reference sequence). The chain's CDR3 is CASIPRGWGTTEAFF. CDR3 sequence (DNA): TGTGCCAGTATACCAAGGGGGTGGGGTACGACTGAAGCTTTCTTT.

This clonotype has ten or more counts. The V call is TRBV2, the J call TRBJ2-3; D may be TRBD1 (6 bases). Looked up from germline, CDR1 is SNHLY and CDR2 is FYNNEI. Trimming stripped 4 bases from V and 5 bases from J, with 16 bases between. This CDR3 region has 15 residues. The CDR3 protein is CASSGNRAKGDTQYF. CDR3 nucleotides: TGTGCCAGCAGTGGTAACAGGGCTAAGGGAGATACGCAGTATTTT.

This clonotype occurred many times. V usage is TRBV20-1 and J usage is TRBJ1-1, with no clear D. This CDR3 contains 13 residues. The ends were cut back, 2 bases at V and 3 bases at J, with 10 bases in the middle. CDR1 is DFQATT, CDR2 SNEGSKA, per germline (reference sequence). CDR3 residues: CSARPLGDTEAFF. The CDR3 DNA reads TGCAGTGCTAGACCCCTTGGGGACACTGAAGCTTTCTTT.

This clonotype was picked up many times. The chain recombines TRBV28 with TRBJ2-1; 8 bases fit TRBD1. V shed 5 bases, J shed 0 bases, and the junction held 9 bases outside the gene matches. Germline CDR1 and CDR2: MDHEN and SYDVKM. The CDR3 is 17 residues long. In nucleotides, the CDR3 is TGTGCCAGCAGTCGGACAGGGTGGGCTACCTCCTACAATGAGCAGTTCTTC. Amino acid sequence: CASSRTGWATSYNEQFF.

Concerning this clonotype: Since a much larger clone is just one base distant, this may be a read error. The gene calls are TRBV3-1 and TRBJ1-1, with D uncertain. This CDR3 region has 15 residues. Germline V gene data show CDR1 as LGHDT and CDR2 as YNNKEL (reference sequence). Written as DNA, the CDR3 is TGTACCAGCAGCCAAGGTCGGGAGGGGAACACTGAAGCTTTCTTT. Translation gives CTSSQGREGNTEAFF.

This clonotype was observed many times. J is TRBJ1-1 and V is TRBV28; TRBD1 matches at 7 bases. Germline-derived CDR1 and CDR2 are MDHEN and SYDVKM. This CDR3 region has 16 residues. The V and J ends lost 4 bases and 5 bases, in that order; junction bases with no gene match: 13. CDR3 region: CASSSTLGQSQTEAFF. CDR3 in DNA: TGTGCCAGCAGTTCAACGTTGGGACAGTCCCAAACTGAAGCTTTCTTT.

This clonotype was counted at least ten times. This chain joins TRBV20-1 and TRBJ1-6; D remains unclear. Germline-derived CDR1 and CDR2 are DFQATT and SNEGSKA (reference sequence). This CDR3 spans 14 amino acids. V was cut by 2 bases and J by 5 bases, with 10 bases left in between. CDR3 DNA sequence: TGCAGTGCTAGATTGGCTCTCAATAATTCACCCCTCCACTTT. Its translation is CSARLALNNSPLHF.

The DNA for the CDR3 is TGCGCCAGCAGCTGGGACAGGCCCTCCGGGGAGCTGTTTTTT. Its translation: CASSWDRPSGELFF. The chain recombines TRBV5-1 with TRBJ2-2; 8 bases are shared with TRBD1. This CDR3 comprises 14 residues. The ends lost 3 bases at V and 6 bases at J; junction bases unmatched: 4. The germline V gene has CDR1 SGHRS and CDR2 YFSETQ.

This rearrangement joins TRBV7-9 to TRBJ2-4; D gene unclear. Between the trimmed V and J ends, which lost 5 bases and 3 bases, there was a span of 20 bases. Germline V CDR1 and CDR2: SEHNR, FQNEAQ (reference sequence). The CDR3 is made up of 17 amino acids. CDR3 coding DNA: TGTGCCAGCAGCCGGTCGATCGGTGGCGTGGGCAAAAACATTCAGTACTTC. Translating it yields CASSRSIGGVGKNIQYF.

There are many counts of this clonotype. V is TRBV20-1 and J is TRBJ2-1; TRBD2 aligns across 15 bases. The V gene's germline CDR1 is DFQATT and CDR2 SNEGSKA (reference sequence). With 5 bases clipped from V and 2 bases from J, the junction kept 7 bases outside the gene matches. The CDR3 contains 17 residues. The CDR3 region is CSAWTSGRASAYNEQFF. The CDR3 nucleotides read TGCAGTGCTTGGACTAGCGGGAGGGCCTCAGCCTACAATGAGCAGTTCTTC.

This clonotype was detected once. The CDR3: CASSESVGLAGNNEQFF. The CDR3 nucleotides are TGCGCCAGCAGTGAAAGCGTGGGACTAGCGGGTAACAATGAGCAGTTCTTC. This chain connects TRBV10-2 to TRBJ2-1; TRBD2 matches 12 bases. The germline CDR1 and CDR2 sequences are WSHSY and SAAADI. The CDR3 has 17 amino acids. The J segment lost 5 bases and the V segment lost 3 bases, leaving 8 bases of the junction unmatched.

The sample holds many counts of this clonotype. The V and J genes are TRBV7-9 and TRBJ1-1, with D uncertain. Germline V lookup: CDR1 SEHNR, CDR2 FQNEAQ (reference sequence). The CDR3 sequence is 12 residues long. V lost 1 base and J lost 6, with 6 bases in between. The CDR3 DNA reads as TGTGCCAGCAGCTTAGGTTTTGCTGAAGCTTTCTTT. Encoded protein: CASSLGFAEAFF.

The chain recombines TRBV30 with TRBJ1-4; 7 nucleotides match TRBD1. The CDR3 covers 15 residues. The V and J ends lost 1 base and 8 bases, in that order; junction bases with no gene match: 10. CDR1 is GTSNPN, CDR2 SVGIG, per germline (reference sequence). The CDR3, as DNA: TGTGCCTGGAGTGGAGGCCGCCAGGGGGGGGAAAAACTGTTTTTT. This codes for CAWSGGRQGGEKLFF.

On this clonotype itself: A far more abundant clone sits one base away, making this likely a read error. V and J are TRBV28 and TRBJ2-1, with 13 bases identical to TRBD2. The V and J ends lost 6 bases and 3 bases, in that order; junction bases with no gene match: 5. The CDR3 has 16 residues. Germline loops: CDR1 MDHEN, CDR2 SYDVKM. The CDR3 loop reads CASRSTSGRFYNEQFF. In DNA form, the CDR3 reads TGTGCCAGCAGATCGACTAGCGGGAGGTTCTACAATGAGCAGTTCTTC.

This clonotype has a count of ten or more. The genes are TRBV2 and TRBJ2-7; TRBD2 matches at 8 bases. The CDR3 contains 14 residues. The V gene's germline CDR1 is SNHLY and CDR2 FYNNEI. J was trimmed by 1 base and V by 4 bases; bases with no gene match: 3. CDR3 nucleotides: TGTGCCAGCAGTGGGATAGCGGGATCCTACGAGCAGTACTTC. Translation gives CASSGIAGSYEQYF.

V is TRBV5-6 and J is TRBJ1-6; 8 bases match TRBD1. The trim removed 1 base at V and 10 bases at J, leaving 10 bases unmatched. Germline loops: CDR1 SGHDT, CDR2 YYEEEE. There are 16 residues in the CDR3. CDR3 DNA: TGTGCCAGCAGCTTGTACCCGGGACAGGCACCCTCACCCCTCCACTTT. It specifies CASSLYPGQAPSPLHF.

Many counts were recorded for this clonotype. The chain links TRBV6-1 to TRBJ2-3; 9 nucleotides match TRBD2. V lost 6 bases and J lost 3; bases outside the gene matches: 4. This CDR3 has 14 residues. Germline-derived CDR1 and CDR2 are MNHNS and SASEGT. CDR3 coding DNA: TGTGCCAGCAGCGGGACTAGCAGTACAGATACGCAGTATTTT. The encoded protein is CASSGTSSTDTQYF.

As concerns this clonotype: Possible read error: a much larger clone is one base away. V and J are TRBV12-3 or TRBV12-4 and TRBJ2-2, with D possibly matching TRBD2 (6 bases). The CDR3 covers 13 residues. The CDR3 region has the DNA TGTGCCAGCCATAAAAGGGAGGACGGGGAGCTGGTTTTT. It translates to CASHKREDGELVF.

Turning to this clonotype: One base away lies a much larger clone, so this may be a sequencing read error. J is TRBJ2-3 and V is TRBV7-2, with a possible D match to TRBD1 (5 bases). Per germline, CDR1 SGHTA and CDR2 FQGNSA. This CDR3 is 15 amino acids long. Trimming removed 10 bases from V and 0 bases from J, with 17 bases in between. The CDR3 region has the DNA TGTGCCAACACCGCCGACAGATGGAGCACAGATACGCAGTATTTT. This translates into CANTADRWSTDTQYF. The variable domain in full, completed from reference TRBV7-2 and TRBJ2-3, reads GAGVSQSPSNKVTEKGKDVELRCDPISGHTALYWYRQSLGQGLEFLIYFQGNSAPDKSGLPSDRFSAERTGGSVSTLTIQRTQQEDSAVYLCANTADRWSTDTQYFGPGTRLTVL.

This clonotype was detected ten times or more. The DNA of the CDR3 is TGTGCCAGCAGTGACTATATAGGGGGCACTGAAGCTTTCTTT. This sequence encodes CASSDYIGGTEAFF. The chain joins TRBV2 to TRBJ1-1; a weak D match, TRBD1 (6 bases). This CDR3 contains 14 residues. Germline lookup yields CDR1 SNHLY and CDR2 FYNNEI. Trimming removed 3 bases from V and 4 bases from J, with 12 bases in between.

This clonotype was recorded at least ten times. This chain uses TRBV12-3 or TRBV12-4 with TRBJ2-5; perhaps TRBD2 as D (5 bases). V was clipped by 6 bases and J by 7 bases, with 18 bases between them. There are 14 residues in the CDR3. This CDR3 is CASSFEDRGGTQYF. CDR3 in DNA: TGTGCCAGCAGCTTCGAGGACCGGGGTGGGACCCAGTACTTC.

This clonotype was detected only a few times. The CDR3 sequence is CASSSKRGANYGYTF. The CDR3 DNA is TGTGCCAGCAGTTCTAAGAGGGGAGCTAACTATGGCTACACCTTC. The chain has TRBV27 and TRBJ1-2; D is possibly TRBD1 (5 bases). The CDR3 spans 15 residues. The V gene's germline CDR1 is MNHEY and CDR2 SMNVEV (reference sequence). Trimming took off 4 bases at V and 0 bases at J, with 12 bases between the two ends.

This clonotype occurred many times. The chain combines TRBV6-1 with TRBJ2-2; TRBD2 matches 11 bases. The germline gives CDR1 MNHNS, CDR2 SASEGT. There are 15 residues in the CDR3. V gave up 2 bases and J gave up 7 bases; unmatched junction bases: 3. CDR3 residues: CASSELAGGHGELFF. The CDR3 bases are TGTGCCAGCAGTGAACTAGCGGGAGGACACGGGGAGCTGTTTTTT.

This clonotype was seen many times. The J gene is TRBJ1-2, the V gene TRBV11-2, with a weak D call TRBD1 (6 bases). CDR1 and CDR2 from the germline V gene are SGHAT and FQNNGV. V lost 5 bases to trimming and J lost 6 bases, with 13 bases between them. This CDR3 is built from 13 residues. The CDR3 sequence is CASSIGQLDGYTF. The DNA of the CDR3 is TGTGCCAGCAGCATAGGACAGCTCGATGGCTACACCTTC.

The genes are TRBV6-1 and TRBJ1-3, with D perhaps TRBD1 (6 bases). The ends were cut back, 5 bases at V and 2 bases at J, with 10 bases in the middle. The CDR3 runs 14 residues. Germline-derived CDR1 and CDR2 are MNHNS and SASEGT. This CDR3 reads CASSIGQTGNTIYF. CDR3 coding DNA: TGTGCCAGCAGTATAGGACAGACTGGAAACACCATATATTTT.

As regards this clonotype: The junction differs from germline at one of its ends, possibly a read error. The chain couples TRBV12-3 or TRBV12-4 to TRBJ2-1, with a weak D call TRBD1 (6 bases). This CDR3 is 12 amino acids long. The CDR3 DNA follows: TGTGCCAGCAGTTCCGGGACAACCTCAAAGGTCTTC. Protein sequence: CASSSGTTSKVF.

This clonotype was detected ten times or more. The V and J genes are TRBV6-1 and TRBJ1-4; D is uncertain. The CDR3 contains 15 residues. CDR1 is MNHNS, CDR2 SASEGT, per germline. Trimming left V 6 bases short and J 6 bases short, with 17 bases between. DNA for the CDR3: TGTGCCAGCAGGACCCCCTTAGACCCAGATGAAAAACTGTTTTTT. Its protein product is CASRTPLDPDEKLFF.

The chain links TRBV3-1 to TRBJ2-5; the D is unclear. The CDR3 consists of 16 residues. Trimming removed 0 bases at V and 0 bases at J, with 11 bases between. Germline V lookup: CDR1 LGHDT, CDR2 YNNKEL (reference sequence). This CDR3 reads CASSQDKAGDQETQYF. The CDR3 DNA follows: TGTGCCAGCAGCCAAGATAAGGCAGGAGACCAAGAGACCCAGTACTTC.